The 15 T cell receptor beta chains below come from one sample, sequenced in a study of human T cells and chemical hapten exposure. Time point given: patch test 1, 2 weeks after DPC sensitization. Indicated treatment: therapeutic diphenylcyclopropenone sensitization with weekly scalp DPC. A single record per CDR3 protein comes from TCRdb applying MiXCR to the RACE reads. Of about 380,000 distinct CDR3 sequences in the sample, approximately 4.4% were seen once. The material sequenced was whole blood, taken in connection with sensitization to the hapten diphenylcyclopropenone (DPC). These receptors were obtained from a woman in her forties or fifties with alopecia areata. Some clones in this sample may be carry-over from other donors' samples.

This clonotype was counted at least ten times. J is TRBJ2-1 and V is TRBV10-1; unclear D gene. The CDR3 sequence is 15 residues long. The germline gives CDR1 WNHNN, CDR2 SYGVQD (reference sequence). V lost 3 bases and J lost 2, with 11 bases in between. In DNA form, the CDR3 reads TGCGCCAGCAGTGATGACCAGTTAGCCTACAATGAGCAGTTCTTC. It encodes CASSDDQLAYNEQFF.

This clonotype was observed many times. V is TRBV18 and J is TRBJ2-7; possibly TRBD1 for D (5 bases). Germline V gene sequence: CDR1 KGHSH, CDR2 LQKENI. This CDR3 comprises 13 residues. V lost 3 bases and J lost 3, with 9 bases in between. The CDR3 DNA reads TGTGCCAGCTCACCGGCCAGGGTCTACGAGCAGTACTTC. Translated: CASSPARVYEQYF. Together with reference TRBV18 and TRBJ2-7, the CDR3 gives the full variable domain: NAGVMQNPRHLVRRRGQEARLRCSPMKGHSHVYWYRQLPEEGLKFMVYLQKENIIDESGMPKERFSAEFPKEGPSILRIQQVVRGDSAAYFCASSPARVYEQYFGPGTRLTVT.

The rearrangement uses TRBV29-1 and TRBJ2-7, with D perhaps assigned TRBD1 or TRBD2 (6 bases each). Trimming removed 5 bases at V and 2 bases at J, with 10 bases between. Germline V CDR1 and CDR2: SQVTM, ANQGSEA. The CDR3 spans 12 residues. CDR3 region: CSVPGGAYEQYF. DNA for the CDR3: TGCAGCGTTCCCGGGGGCGCCTACGAGCAGTACTTC.

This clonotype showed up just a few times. The CDR3 DNA is TGTGCCAGCAGTTCCGCGACAGGGGGGTACGAGCAGTACTTC. Its protein product is CASSSATGGYEQYF. The V and J genes are TRBV6-2 or TRBV6-3 and TRBJ2-7, with 9 positions matching TRBD1. CDR1 is MNHEY and CDR2 is SVGEGT in the germline V gene. J gave up 4 bases and V 4 bases, and 5 bases lay outside the gene matches. CDR3 size: 14 residues.

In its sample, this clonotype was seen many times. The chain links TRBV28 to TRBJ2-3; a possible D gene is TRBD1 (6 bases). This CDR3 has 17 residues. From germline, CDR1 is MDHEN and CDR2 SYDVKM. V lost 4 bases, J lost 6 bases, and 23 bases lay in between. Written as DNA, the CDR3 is TGTGCCAGCAGTTCTGCGGTGGGACACTGGACGAGTGATACGCAGTATTTT. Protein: CASSSAVGHWTSDTQYF. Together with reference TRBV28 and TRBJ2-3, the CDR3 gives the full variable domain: DVKVTQSSRYLVKRTGEKVFLECVQDMDHENMFWYRQDPGLGLRLIYFSYDVKMKEKGDIPEGYSVSREKKERFSLILESASTNQTSMYLCASSSAVGHWTSDTQYFGPGTRLTVL.

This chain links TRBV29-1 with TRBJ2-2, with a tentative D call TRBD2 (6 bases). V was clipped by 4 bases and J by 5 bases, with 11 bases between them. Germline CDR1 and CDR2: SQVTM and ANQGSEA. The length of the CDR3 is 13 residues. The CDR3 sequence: CSVVSSETGELFF. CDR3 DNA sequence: TGCAGCGTTGTATCTAGCGAGACCGGGGAGCTGTTTTTT.

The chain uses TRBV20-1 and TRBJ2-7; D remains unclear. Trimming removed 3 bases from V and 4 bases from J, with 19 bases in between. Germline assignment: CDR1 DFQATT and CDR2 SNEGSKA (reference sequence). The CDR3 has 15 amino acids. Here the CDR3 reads CSASPPSVIGYEQYF. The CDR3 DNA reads TGCAGTGCTAGCCCCCCTTCAGTGATCGGGTACGAGCAGTACTTC.

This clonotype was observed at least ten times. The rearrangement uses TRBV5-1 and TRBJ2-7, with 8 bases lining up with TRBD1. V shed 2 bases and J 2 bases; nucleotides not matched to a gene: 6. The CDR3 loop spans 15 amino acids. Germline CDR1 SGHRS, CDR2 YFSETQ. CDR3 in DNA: TGCGCCAGCAGCTTTGAAGGACAGGGACCCTACGAGCAGTACTTC. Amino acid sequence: CASSFEGQGPYEQYF.

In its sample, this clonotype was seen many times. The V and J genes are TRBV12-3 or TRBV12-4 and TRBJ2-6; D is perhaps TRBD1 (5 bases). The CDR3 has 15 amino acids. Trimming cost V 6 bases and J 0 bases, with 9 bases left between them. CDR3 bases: TGTGCCAGCAGCCAAGGGGTCTCTGGGGCCAACGTCCTGACTTTC. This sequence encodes CASSQGVSGANVLTF.

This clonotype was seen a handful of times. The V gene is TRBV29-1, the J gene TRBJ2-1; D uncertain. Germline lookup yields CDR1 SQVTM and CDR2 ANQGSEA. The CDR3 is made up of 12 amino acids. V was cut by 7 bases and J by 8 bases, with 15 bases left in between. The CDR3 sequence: CSARSESDEQFF. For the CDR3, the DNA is TGCAGCGCCCGCAGTGAGAGCGATGAGCAGTTCTTC.

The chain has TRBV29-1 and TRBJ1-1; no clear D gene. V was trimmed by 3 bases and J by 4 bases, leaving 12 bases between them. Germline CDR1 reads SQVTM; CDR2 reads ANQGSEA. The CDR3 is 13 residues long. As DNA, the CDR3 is TGCAGCGTTGACAGACTACTAAGCACTGAAGCTTTCTTT. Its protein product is CSVDRLLSTEAFF.

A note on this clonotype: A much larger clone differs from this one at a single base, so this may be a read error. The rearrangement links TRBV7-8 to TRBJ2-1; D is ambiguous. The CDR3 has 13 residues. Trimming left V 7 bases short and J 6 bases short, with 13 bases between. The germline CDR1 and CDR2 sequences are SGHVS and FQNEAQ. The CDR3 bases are TGTGCCAGCACCCGTGGCAGTGGCAATGAGCAGTTCTTC. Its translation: CASTRGSGNEQFF.

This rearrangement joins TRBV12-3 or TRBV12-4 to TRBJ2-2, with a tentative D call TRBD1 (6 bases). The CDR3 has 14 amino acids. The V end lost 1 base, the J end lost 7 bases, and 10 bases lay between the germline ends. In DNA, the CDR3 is TGTGCCAGCAGTTTAGGGCAGGGGAACGGGGAGCTGTTTTTT. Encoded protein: CASSLGQGNGELFF.

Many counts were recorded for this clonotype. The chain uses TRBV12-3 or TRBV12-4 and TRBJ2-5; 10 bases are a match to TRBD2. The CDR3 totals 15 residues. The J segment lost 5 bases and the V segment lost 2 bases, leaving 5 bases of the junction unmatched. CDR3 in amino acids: CASSLQAGGPETQYF. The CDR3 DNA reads TGTGCCAGCAGTTTACAAGCGGGGGGGCCGGAGACCCAGTACTTC.

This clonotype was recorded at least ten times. The DNA for the CDR3 is TGCGCCAGCAGCTGGACAGGAGATCAGCCCCAGCATTTT. This encodes CASSWTGDQPQHF. This rearrangement joins TRBV5-1 to TRBJ1-5, with 7 bases lining up with TRBD1. Germline assignment: CDR1 SGHRS and CDR2 YFSETQ. The CDR3 is 13 amino acids. V trimming: 3 bases; J trimming: 5 bases; junction bases outside the gene matches: 2.